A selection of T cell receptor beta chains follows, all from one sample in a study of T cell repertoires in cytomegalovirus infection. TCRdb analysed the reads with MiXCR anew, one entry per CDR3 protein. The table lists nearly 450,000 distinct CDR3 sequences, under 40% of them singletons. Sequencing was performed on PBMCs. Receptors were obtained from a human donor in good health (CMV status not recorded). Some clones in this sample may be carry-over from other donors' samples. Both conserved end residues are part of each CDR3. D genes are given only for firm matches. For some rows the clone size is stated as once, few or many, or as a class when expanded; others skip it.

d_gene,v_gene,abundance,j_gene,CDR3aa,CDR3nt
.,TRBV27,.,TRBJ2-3,CASSLSLTDTQYF,TGTGCCAGCAGTTTATCCCTGACAGATACGCAGTATTTT
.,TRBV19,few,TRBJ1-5,CASSGANQPQHF,TGTGCCAGTAGTGGGGCGAATCAGCCCCAGCATTTT
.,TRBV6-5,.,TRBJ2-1,CASSYSVPVDEQFF,TGTGCCAGCAGTTACTCCGTACCGGTGGATGAGCAGTTCTTC
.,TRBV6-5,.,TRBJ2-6,CASSPRSSGANVLTF,TGTGCCAGCAGCCCCAGGAGCTCTGGGGCCAACGTCCTGACTTTC
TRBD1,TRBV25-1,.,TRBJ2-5,CASSNDRGPQETQYF,TGTGCCAGCAGTAATGACAGGGGACCCCAAGAGACCCAGTACTTC
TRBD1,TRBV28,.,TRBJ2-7,CASRPTGQAPYEQYF,TGTGCCAGCAGACCAACGGGACAGGCACCCTACGAGCAGTACTTC
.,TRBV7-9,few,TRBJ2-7,CASSLTSESYEQYF,TGTGCCAGCAGCCTGACGAGCGAGTCCTACGAGCAGTACTTC
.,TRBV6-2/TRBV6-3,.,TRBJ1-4,CASSDPTGYNEKLFF,TGTGCCAGCAGTGACCCTACAGGGTATAATGAAAAACTGTTTTTT
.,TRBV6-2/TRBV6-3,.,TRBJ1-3,CARSYSIPPTQFSGNTIYF,TGTGCCCGCAGTTACTCGATACCTCCGACCCAGTTCTCTGGAAACACCATATATTTT
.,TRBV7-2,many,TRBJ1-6,CASSPREGTNSPLHF,TGTGCCAGCAGCCCCAGGGAGGGGACCAATTCACCCCTCCACTTT
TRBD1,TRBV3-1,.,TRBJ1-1,CASSQRQGWGNTEAFF,TGTGCCAGCAGCCAACGACAGGGTTGGGGCAACACTGAAGCTTTCTTT
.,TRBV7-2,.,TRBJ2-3,CASSLSPTADTQYF,TGTGCCAGCAGCTTATCCCCGACCGCGGATACGCAGTATTTT
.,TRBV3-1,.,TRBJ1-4,CASSHLERKKLFF,TGTGCCAGCAGCCATCTCGAACGTAAAAAGCTGTTTTTT
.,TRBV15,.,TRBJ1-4,CATSRESAYRPNEKLFF,TGTGCCACCAGCAGAGAATCGGCCTACCGTCCAAATGAAAAACTGTTTTTT
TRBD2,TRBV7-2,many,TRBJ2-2,CASAGGGNTGELFF,TGTGCCAGCGCGGGCGGGGGGAACACCGGGGAGCTGTTTTTT
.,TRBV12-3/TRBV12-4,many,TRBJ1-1,CASRPDRNTVNTEAFF,TGTGCCAGCAGACCGGACAGAAACACCGTGAACACTGAAGCTTTCTTT
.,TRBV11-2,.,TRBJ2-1,CASSLGGFRGSYNEQFF,TGTGCCAGCAGCTTAGGGGGATTCAGGGGCTCCTACAATGAGCAGTTCTTC
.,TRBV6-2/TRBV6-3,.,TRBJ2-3,CASSSGDRTDTQYF,TGTGCCAGCAGTTCCGGGGACCGCACAGATACGCAGTATTTT
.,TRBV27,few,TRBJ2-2,CASSPRGRDTGELFF,TGTGCCAGCAGCCCCAGGGGAAGGGACACCGGGGAGCTGTTTTTT
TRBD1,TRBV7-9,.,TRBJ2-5,CASSLRQGEETQYF,TGTGCCAGCAGCTTAAGACAGGGGGAAGAGACCCAGTACTTC
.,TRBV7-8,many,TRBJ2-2,CASKSLGAGGELFF,TGTGCCAGCAAGTCTCTCGGGGCGGGCGGGGAGCTGTTTTTT
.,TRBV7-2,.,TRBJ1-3,CASSLAFGSGNTIYF,TGTGCCAGCAGCTTGGCTTTCGGCTCTGGAAACACCATATATTTT
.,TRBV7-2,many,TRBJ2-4,CASSLGTDKNIQYF,TGTGCCAGCAGCTTAGGGACAGACAAAAACATTCAGTACTTC
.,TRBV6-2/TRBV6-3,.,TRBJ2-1,CASSYIPYNEQFF,TGTGCCAGCAGTTACATCCCGTACAATGAGCAGTTCTTC
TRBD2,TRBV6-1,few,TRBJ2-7,CASRPGGSSYEQYF,TGTGCCAGCAGACCGGGGGGAAGCTCCTACGAGCAGTACTTC
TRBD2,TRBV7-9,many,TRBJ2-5,CASSLGSAGVETQYF,TGTGCCAGCAGCTTAGGATCTGCGGGGGTGGAGACCCAGTACTTC
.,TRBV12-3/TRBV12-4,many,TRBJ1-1,CASRVGWSTEAFF,TGTGCCAGCAGGGTGGGATGGAGCACTGAAGCTTTCTTT
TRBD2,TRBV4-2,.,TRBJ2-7,CASSQDRGVSYEQYF,TGTGCCAGCAGCCAAGATCGGGGGGTCTCCTACGAGCAGTACTTC
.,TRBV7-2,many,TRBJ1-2,CASSAGVGYTF,TGTGCCAGCAGCGCAGGGGTGGGCTACACCTTC
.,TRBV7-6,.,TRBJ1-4,CASSLAQDGPPRPGIEKLFF,TGTGCCAGCAGCTTAGCCCAGGACGGGCCCCCGAGGCCCGGAATAGAAAAACTGTTTTTT
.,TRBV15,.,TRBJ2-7,CATSREGGPPYEQYF,TGTGCCACCAGCAGAGAAGGGGGTCCACCCTACGAGCAGTACTTC
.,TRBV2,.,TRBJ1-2,CASSEEPGPYGYTF,TGTGCCAGCAGTGAAGAACCAGGGCCCTATGGCTACACCTTC
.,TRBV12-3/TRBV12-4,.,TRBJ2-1,CASRLGGGGEQFF,TGTGCCAGCAGGTTAGGGGGCGGGGGGGAGCAGTTCTTC
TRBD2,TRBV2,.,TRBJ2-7,CASGLAGGHNYEQYF,TGTGCCAGCGGGTTAGCGGGGGGCCATAACTACGAGCAGTACTTC
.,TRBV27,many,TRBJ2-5,CASSFPSF,TGTGCCAGCAGTTTCCCTTCCTTC
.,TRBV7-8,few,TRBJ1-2,CASSLWSRKPPNYGYTF,TGTGCCAGCAGCCTCTGGTCTAGGAAACCCCCCAACTATGGCTACACCTTC
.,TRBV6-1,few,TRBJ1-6,CASSYGWGRDNSPLHF,TGTGCCAGCAGTTACGGATGGGGTCGGGATAATTCACCCCTCCACTTT
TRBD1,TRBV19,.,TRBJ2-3,CASSQGQGTVTDTQYF,TGTGCCAGTAGTCAAGGACAGGGCACGGTAACAGATACGCAGTATTTT
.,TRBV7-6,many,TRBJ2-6,CASTPRGGDFSGANVLTF,TGTGCCAGCACCCCGAGAGGGGGGGATTTCTCTGGGGCCAACGTCCTGACTTTC
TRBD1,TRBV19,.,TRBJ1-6,CASKMQQGNNSPLHF,TGTGCCAGTAAGATGCAACAGGGGAATAATTCACCCCTCCACTTT
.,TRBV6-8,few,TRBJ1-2,CASKREIRANYGYTF,TGTGCCAGCAAGAGGGAGATAAGGGCTAACTATGGCTACACCTTC
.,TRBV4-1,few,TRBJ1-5,CASSQEGYNQPQHF,TGCGCCAGCAGCCAAGAGGGGTACAATCAGCCCCAGCATTTT
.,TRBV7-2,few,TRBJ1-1,CASSVRTALNTEAFF,TGTGCCAGCAGCGTAAGGACAGCCTTGAACACTGAAGCTTTCTTT
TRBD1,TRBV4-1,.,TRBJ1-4,CASSQERTGGEEKLFF,TGCGCCAGCAGCCAGGAAAGGACAGGGGGCGAGGAAAAACTGTTTTTT
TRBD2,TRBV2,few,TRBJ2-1,CASDLAGENNEQFF,TGTGCCAGCGATTTAGCGGGGGAGAACAATGAGCAGTTCTTC
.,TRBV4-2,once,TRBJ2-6,CASSLTPGTTTSGANVLNF,TGTGCCAGCAGCCTAACCCCAGGGACAACTACCTCTGGGGCCAACGTCCTGAATTTC
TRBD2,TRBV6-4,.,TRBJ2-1,CASSDRGEGKQFF,TGTGCCAGCAGTGACCGCGGGGAGGGAAAGCAGTTCTTC
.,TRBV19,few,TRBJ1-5,CASTTGWQPQHF,TGTGCCAGTACTACCGGTTGGCAGCCCCAGCATTTT
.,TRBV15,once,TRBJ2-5,CATSRDFETRPLETQYF,TGTGCCACCAGCAGGGATTTTGAGACCCGCCCGTTAGAGACCCAGTACTTC